This entry features one TCR beta chain sequence. Its antigen is unidentified. Germline CDR1 and CDR2: SGHAT and FQNNGV. V was pared by 1 base and J by 0 bases, with 1 base of the junction left unmatched. The CDR3 loop spans 16 amino acids. Method: immunoSEQ multiplex PCR; TCRdb's copy keeps in-frame clones and lacks some. The table shows tens of thousands of clones, with approximately 81% occurring only once. This record belongs to a study of Ad26.COV2.S vaccination and SARS-CoV-2 variants. Findings of the study overall: Vaccine and placebo recipients had comparable breadth of non-spike TCRs. An underestimation of total T cell responses may have resulted from the TCR breadth and depth analyses.

The chain is built from TRBV11-2 and TRBJ1-2; TRBD1 aligns across 11 bases. Sequencing used peripheral blood, obtained after recovery from COVID-19. This TCR came from a human donor who had recovered from COVID-19. CDR3 DNA: TGTGCCAGCAGCTTAGGGGGACAGGGGGCTAACTATGGCTACACCTTC. Its protein is CASSLGGQGANYGYTF.